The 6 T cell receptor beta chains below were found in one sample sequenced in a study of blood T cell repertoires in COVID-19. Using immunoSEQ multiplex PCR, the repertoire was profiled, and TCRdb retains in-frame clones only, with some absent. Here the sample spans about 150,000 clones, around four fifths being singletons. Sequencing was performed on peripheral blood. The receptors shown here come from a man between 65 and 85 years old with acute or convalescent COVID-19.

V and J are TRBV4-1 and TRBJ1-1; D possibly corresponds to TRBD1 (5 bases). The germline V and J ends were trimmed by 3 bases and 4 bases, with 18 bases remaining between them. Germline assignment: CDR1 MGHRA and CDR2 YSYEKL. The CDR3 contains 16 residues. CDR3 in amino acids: CASSQLSAGPGTEAFF. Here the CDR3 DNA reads TGCGCCAGCAGCCAGCTGAGTGCAGGGCCCGGCACTGAAGCTTTCTTT.

The CDR3 loop reads CAWSESRGETQYF. CDR3 in DNA: TGTGCCTGGAGTGAATCGAGAGGAGAGACCCAGTACTTC. The rearrangement uses TRBV30 and TRBJ2-5, with D uncertain. Germline-derived CDR1 and CDR2 are GTSNPN and SVGIG (reference sequence). Trimming removed 1 base from V and 4 bases from J, with 10 bases in between. This CDR3 comprises 13 residues.

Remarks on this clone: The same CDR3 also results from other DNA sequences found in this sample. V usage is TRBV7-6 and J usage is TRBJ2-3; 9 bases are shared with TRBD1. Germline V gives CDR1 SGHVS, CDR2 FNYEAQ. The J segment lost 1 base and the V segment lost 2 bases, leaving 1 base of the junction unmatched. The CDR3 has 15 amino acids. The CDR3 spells CASSLRTGGTDTQYF. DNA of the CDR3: TGTGCCAGCAGCTTACGGACAGGGGGCACAGATACGCAGTATTTT. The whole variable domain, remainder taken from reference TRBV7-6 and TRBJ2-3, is GAGVSQSPRYKVTKRGQDVALRCDPISGHVSLYWYRQALGQGPEFLTYFNYEAQQDKSGLPNDRFSAERPEGSISTLTIQRTEQRDSAMYRCASSLRTGGTDTQYFGPGTRLTVL.

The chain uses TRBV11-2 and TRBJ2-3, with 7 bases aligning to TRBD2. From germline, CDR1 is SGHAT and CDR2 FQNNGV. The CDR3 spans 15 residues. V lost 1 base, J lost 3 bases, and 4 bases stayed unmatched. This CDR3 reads CASSLGREWTDTQYF. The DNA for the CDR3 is TGTGCCAGCAGCTTAGGGCGGGAGTGGACAGATACGCAGTATTTT.

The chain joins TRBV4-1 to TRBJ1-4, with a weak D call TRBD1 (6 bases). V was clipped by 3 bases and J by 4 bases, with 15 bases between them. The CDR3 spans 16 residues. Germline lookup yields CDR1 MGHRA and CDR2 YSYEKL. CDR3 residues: CASSHPTGSGNEKLFF. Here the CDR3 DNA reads TGCGCCAGCAGCCACCCTACAGGGTCGGGTAATGAAAAACTGTTTTTT.

The CDR3 coding sequence is TGTGCCAGCAGTGCTACAGGGGGCGCAGATACGCAGTATTTT. Protein sequence: CASSATGGADTQYF. This chain uses TRBV6-4 with TRBJ2-3; 9 nucleotides line up with TRBD1. Germline-derived CDR1 and CDR2 are MRHNA and SNTAGT. The J segment lost 4 bases and the V segment lost 4 bases, leaving 3 bases of the junction unmatched. CDR3 length: 14 amino acids.